The clone carrying this T cell receptor beta chain was counted between two and nine times. The antigen is undetermined. The data were taken from a study of blood T cells in healthy people across ages. V dropped 6 bases and J dropped 7; count of bases not matched to a gene: 8. The CDR3 consists of 15 residues. Per germline, CDR1 MNHEY and CDR2 SVGAGI. PCR was performed a second time for about 7 to 12 cycles using a sample-barcoded 5' primer and a J-beta primer mix. MiXCR, applied by TCRdb to the 5' RACE reads, yields one record per CDR3 protein. The data hold 920,000 or so distinct CDR3 sequences, with 40% to 55% observed a single time. Study observations and caveats: Measured against age, TCR beta diversity per million T cells decreased in a roughly linear manner. A greater number of naive CD4+ cells and higher diversity distinguished long-lived donors from aged donors.

The chain combines TRBV6-5 with TRBJ2-1; 11 positions match TRBD2. The clonotype was recovered from a woman aged 55-69 years in good health. Specimen: blood. CDR3 protein: CASRIAGGPLNEQFF. DNA of the CDR3: TGTGCCAGCAGGATAGCGGGAGGGCCTCTAAATGAGCAGTTCTTC.